This T cell receptor (beta chain) was recorded in a study of shared T cell receptors in the human thymus. Trimming shortened V by 5 bases and J by 7 bases, and 15 bases separated the two germline ends. This CDR3 contains 13 residues. Looked up from germline, CDR1 is SGHAT and CDR2 is FQNNGV. TCRdb's copy holds only in-frame clones and misses some; the assay was immunoSEQ multiplex PCR. The sample has over 450,000 clones, around 82% seen once. The data were also submitted as part of a second study, on human thymus T cells. That report notes: Corrective cardiac operations yielded the resected thymus tissue. Related studies found that unrelated individuals share highly overlapping thymic repertoires.

This clonotype was sampled from a boy in the first two years of life with a congenital heart defect. What was sequenced was thymocytes. The chain has TRBV11-2 and TRBJ2-7, with D possibly being TRBD2 (5 bases). The chain's CDR3 is CASSPARAFEQYF. DNA of the CDR3: TGTGCCAGCAGCCCGGCGAGGGCCTTTGAGCAGTACTTC.